This T cell receptor (beta chain) derives from a study of OX40 agonist ivuxolimab in advanced cancers. For context, the study as a whole: Ivuxolimab was a fully human IgG2 agonistic monoclonal antibody targeting the costimulatory receptor OX40 (CD134). Intravenous ivuxolimab was administered to patients every 2 weeks at six dose levels: 0.01, 0.1, 0.3, 1.5, 3 and 10 mg/kg. Of the approximately 53 patients in dose escalation, about 20 had hepatocellular carcinoma, around 15 had melanoma, 9 had renal cell carcinoma and 9 had head and neck cancer. The dose-escalation cohort was roughly 83% male with a mean age of approximately 60 years, ranging from roughly 20 to 80. Prior anti-PD-1, anti-PD-L1 or anti-CTLA-4 therapy was permitted, and 30% to 45% of dose-escalation patients had received checkpoint inhibitors. Three dose-escalation patients achieved partial responses, one with hepatocellular carcinoma and two with cutaneous melanoma. The point of sequencing TCRbeta in the periphery was to test whether ivuxolimab changed TCR sequence diversity and drove clonal T-cell expansion. The paper covers the monotherapy dose-escalation part of the phase I ivuxolimab trial, which included N of about 50 patients.

About this clone itself: What this receptor recognizes is not known. Per-nucleotide qualities are absent, and no much larger clonotype sits a single base away.

Genomic DNA was isolated from the sorted cells so that the TCRbeta CDR3 region could be sequenced. The immunoSEQ Assay was used for sequencing of TCRbeta CDR3 regions. TCRdb obtained this table from immuneACCESS and retained in-frame rearrangements with V and J assigned. These tables miss some clones; where compared with another copy, unresolved V genes account for less than half of the shortfall, and the remainder is unexplained. This sample lists 90,000 to 100,000 clones; approximately 86% were detected once. The ten largest clonotypes hold around 0.8% of the sample. Patients with autoimmune disease history or receiving systemic immunosuppression were excluded from the trial. Peripheral blood for TCR sequencing was collected from all dose cohorts at baseline, on cycle 4 day 1, and on cycle 7 day 1. Samples came from an open-label, multicenter, first-in-human phase I dose-escalation trial of ivuxolimab. Adults with locally advanced or metastatic melanoma, renal cell, hepatocellular, or head and neck squamous cell carcinoma were enrolled in the trial. Before TCR sequencing, CD4+ and CD8+ T cells were separately sorted from peripheral blood.

Summary of the overall study and its limitations: At doses from 0.1 to 3.0 mg/kg, clonal expansion was seen in both CD4+ and CD8+ blood T cells between baseline and week 6. After ivuxolimab, more expanded clones were found on average in CD8+ T cells than in CD4+ T cells. In partial responders in the 0.1-3.0 mg/kg groups, normalized peripheral clonal expansion was found to be among the lowest, especially among CD8+ T cells. Which antigens the clonally expanded peripheral T cells were specific for was not determined. Low levels of normalized T-cell clonal expansion were also shown by some nonresponding patients.

This specimen was CD4+ or CD8+ T cells sorted from blood, taken in a trial of the OX40 agonist ivuxolimab. This clonotype was obtained from an adult with an advanced solid tumor such as melanoma, head and neck, liver or kidney cancer.

CDR3 protein: CASSRMPGVDEAFF. The nucleotide sequence reads TGCGCCAGCAGCCGAATGCCAGGGGTCGATGAAGCTTTCTTT. In this chain, TRBV4-3 is recombined with TRBJ1-1; D gene: possibly TRBD1, on 6 matching bases. From the germline V gene, CDR1 is LGHNA and CDR2 is YSLEER. V is pared back by 4 bases and J by 7 bases, with 16 bases lying between the germline termini. The CDR3 covers 14 residues, taking in both the cysteine and the phenylalanine. CDR3 DNA only is kept here, 42 bases in frame from base 1.